This T cell receptor (beta chain) was recorded in a study of T cell repertoires in cytomegalovirus infection. Study-wide context: TCR beta signatures that were public indicated CMV infection and matching HLA type.

TCRdb recomputed calls from the reads with MiXCR, one row per CDR3 protein. The top ten hold about 24% of the sample, which has about 490,000 distinct CDR3 sequences, 16% seen once. Study results and limitations: Carriers of CMV and the relevant HLA type were discriminated by public TCR beta frequency.

The CDR3 sequence is 16 residues long. V dropped 4 bases and J dropped 6; count of bases not matched to a gene: 14. In germline, CDR1 is MGHRA, CDR2 YSYEKL. Comments on this clonotype: Its antigen remains unknown.

The chain is built from TRBV4-1 and TRBJ2-7, with 8 bases lining up with TRBD2. The origin of this receptor is a human donor in good health (CMV status not recorded). Some clones in this sample may be carry-over from other donors' samples. The specimen sequenced was CD8+ T cells from PBMCs. The DNA for the CDR3 is TGCGCCAGCAGCCCGGGTACTAGCGGAGCCCCGGGCGAGCAGTACTTC. As protein: CASSPGTSGAPGEQYF.